A single TCR beta chain is shown here with its context. What it binds is unknown. The data are from a study of T cell responses to AZD1222 COVID-19 vaccine. The method was immunoSEQ multiplex PCR; TCRdb's version includes in-frame clones alone and lacks a portion of them. The sample lists some 88,000 clones, roughly nine tenths occurring once. Overall study findings and caveats: Targeting of unmutated variant regions was reportedly seen in nearly half of spike-specific TCRs. Among vaccine-associated CD4 TCRs, coverage spanned spike, with dominance at 160-218 and 743-854. Donors skewed white British and female; clonal diversity was possibly underestimated.

The junction had 20 bases not matched to a gene; V was cut back by 2 bases and J by 9 bases. Germline loops: CDR1 SGHTA, CDR2 FQGNSA. The CDR3 covers 19 residues. The sequenced sample was peripheral blood, obtained 28 days after the second AZD1222 dose. This receptor was identified in an adult who received the AZD1222 COVID-19 vaccine. This rearrangement joins TRBV7-2 to TRBJ2-1; 9 bases agree with TRBD2. The DNA of the CDR3 is TGTGCCAGCAGCTTAAAGACCCCTACGCGGGGGGGCCGAAATACTGAGCAGTTCTTC. This translates into CASSLKTPTRGGRNTEQFF.